The next 27 T cell receptor beta chains were all read from a single sample in a study of cytotoxic CD8 clonotypes in ibrutinib-treated CLL (dated by TCRdb to about 2021). Library creation used the immunoSEQ multiplex PCR assay. The immuneACCESS repertoire file appears here via TCRdb, limited to in-frame rearrangements. These files lack a portion of the clones; in checked studies, under half of the deficit traces to unresolved V genes, and the cause of the others is not known. The table for this sample lists more than 300,000 clones; 80% of them were counted only once. Over 5.5% of the sample is taken by the ten largest. The sequences come from PBMCs, collected before ibrutinib treatment. These receptors were collected from a human donor with chronic lymphocytic leukemia.

V gene TRBV27 combines with J gene TRBJ1-2; 8 nucleotides line up with TRBD1. Trimming took 5 bases from V and 2 from J; bases not matched to a gene: 10. From germline, CDR1 is MNHEY and CDR2 SMNVEV (reference sequence). The CDR3 extends over 16 amino acids. This CDR3 is CASSAGTGEANYGYTF. The CDR3 nucleotides are TGTGCCAGCAGTGCGGGGACAGGTGAGGCCAACTATGGCTACACCTTC.

The gene calls are TRBV15 and TRBJ2-6; 9 bases are shared with TRBD1. The CDR3 has 16 residues. Losses at the gene ends were 3 bases for V and 0 bases for J; bases not matched to a gene: 0. Germline values: CDR1 LNHNV, CDR2 YYDKDF (reference sequence). DNA for the CDR3: TGTGCCACCAGCAGGACAGGGGGCTCTGGGGCCAACGTCCTGACTTTC. It translates to CATSRTGGSGANVLTF. The complete variable domain, with remaining parts taken from reference TRBV15 and TRBJ2-6, reads DAMVIQNPRYQVTQFGKPVTLSCSQTLNHNVMYWYQQKSSQAPKLLFHYYDKDFNNEADTPDNFQSRRPNTSFCFLDIRSPGLGDTAMYLCATSRTGGSGANVLTFGAGSRLTVL.

This sequence joins TRBV2 and TRBJ2-7; a possible D gene is TRBD1 (6 bases). This CDR3 has 14 residues. CDR1 and CDR2 (germline): SNHLY, FYNNEI. V was shortened by 4 bases and J by 3 bases, with 13 bases between the two germline ends. The CDR3 region has the DNA TGTGCCAGCAGTGTTCGGACAGTAGTCTACGAGCAGTACTTC. Translated, it gives CASSVRTVVYEQYF.

The chain is built from TRBV5-1 and TRBJ2-5; 8 nucleotides line up with TRBD2. Unmatched junction bases numbered 6, after V lost 1 base and J lost 4 bases. Germline CDR1 reads SGHRS; CDR2 reads YFSETQ. The CDR3 has 15 residues. The CDR3 DNA is TGCGCCAGCAGCTTGAATACGGGAGGGGTAGAGACCCAGTACTTC. Its translation is CASSLNTGGVETQYF.

The CDR3 is CASSPILNTEAFF. The CDR3 region has the DNA TGTGCCAGCAGCCCTATCTTGAACACTGAAGCTTTCTTT. The V call is TRBV5-6, the J call TRBJ1-1; D remains unclear. The CDR3 totals 13 residues. With 4 bases removed from V and 0 bases from J, the gap between germline ends came to 7 bases. The germline V gene has CDR1 SGHDT and CDR2 YYEEEE.

CDR3 amino acids: CASSLGFGLAGGSDTQYF. CDR3 coding DNA: TGTGCCAGCAGCTTAGGTTTCGGGCTAGCGGGAGGGAGCGATACGCAGTATTTT. The chain has TRBV11-2 and TRBJ2-3; 12 bases are shared with TRBD2. The trim removed 1 base at V and 6 bases at J, leaving 11 bases unmatched. The CDR3 has 18 amino acids. Germline loops: CDR1 SGHAT, CDR2 FQNNGV.

The rearrangement uses TRBV18 and TRBJ2-7, with D hard to call. With 6 bases removed from V and 6 bases from J, the gap between germline ends came to 15 bases. Germline values: CDR1 KGHSH, CDR2 LQKENI. The CDR3 is 13 amino acids. DNA for the CDR3: TGTGCCAGCTCCCAGGAAGCTAGTTCCGAGCAGTACTTC. It yields the protein CASSQEASSEQYF.

In regard to this clone: Other DNA sequences in the sample encode the same CDR3. For the CDR3, the DNA is TGCGCCAGCAGCCAAGATCCTCGTGGGACTAGCTCCTACAATGAGCAGTTCTTC. It is translated as CASSQDPRGTSSYNEQFF. The chain has TRBV4-3 and TRBJ2-1; 8 nucleotides line up with TRBD2. The V segment lost 0 bases and the J segment 0 bases; nucleotides outside the gene matches: 7. Germline values: CDR1 LGHNA, CDR2 YSLEER. The CDR3 extends over 18 amino acids.

This chain joins TRBV2 and TRBJ2-7; perhaps TRBD2 as D (6 bases). Trimming shortened V by 6 bases and J by 0 bases, and 18 bases separated the two germline ends. This CDR3 contains 16 residues. CDR1 and CDR2 (germline): SNHLY, FYNNEI. The CDR3 region has the DNA TGTGCCAGCAGCGCCCCGGTGGGGGGTTCCTCCTACGAGCAGTACTTC. Translated: CASSAPVGGSSYEQYF. The entire variable domain, with the rest obtained from reference TRBV2 and TRBJ2-7, is as follows: EPEVTQTPSHQVTQMGQEVILRCVPISNHLYFYWYRQILGQKVEFLVSFYNNEISEKSEIFDDQFSVERPDGSNFTLKIRSTKLEDSAMYFCASSAPVGGSSYEQYFGPGTRLTVT.

The chain combines TRBV18 with TRBJ2-7; perhaps TRBD2 as D (6 bases). Deletions cut 4 bases from V and 3 bases from J, with 16 bases between. Per germline, CDR1 KGHSH and CDR2 LQKENI. The CDR3 runs 15 residues. The DNA for the CDR3 is TGTGCCAGCTCACAGGGCTCGGGAGTCCTCTACGAGCAGTACTTC. Protein sequence: CASSQGSGVLYEQYF. The variable domain in full, with the rest retrieved from reference TRBV18 and TRBJ2-7, is NAGVMQNPRHLVRRRGQEARLRCSPMKGHSHVYWYRQLPEEGLKFMVYLQKENIIDESGMPKERFSAEFPKEGPSILRIQQVVRGDSAAYFCASSQGSGVLYEQYFGPGTRLTVT.

V usage is TRBV5-1 and J usage is TRBJ2-7; D is ambiguous. V lost 3 bases, J lost 4 bases, and 8 bases lay in between. The CDR3 length is 12 residues. Germline-derived CDR1 and CDR2 are SGHRS and YFSETQ. CDR3 in amino acids: CASSSQTYEQYF. CDR3 in DNA: TGCGCCAGCAGCTCTCAAACGTACGAGCAGTACTTC.

This chain joins TRBV9 and TRBJ2-3; 8 nucleotides match TRBD1. V lost 3 bases to trimming and J lost 3 bases; unmatched junction nucleotides: 9. The CDR3 has 16 residues. Germline V gene data show CDR1 as SGDLS and CDR2 as YYNGEE. For the CDR3, the DNA is TGTGCCAGCAGCGAGGGCGGGACAGGCCTGACAGATACGCAGTATTTT. Translating gives CASSEGGTGLTDTQYF.

This clone appeared a few times. The chain recombines TRBV19 with TRBJ2-1, with D perhaps TRBD2 (6 bases). V was shortened by 2 bases and J by 0 bases, with 11 bases between the two germline ends. From germline, CDR1 is LNHDA and CDR2 SQIVND (reference sequence). This CDR3 has 16 amino acids. CDR3 bases: TGTGCCAGTAGTATACTTGGCGGGATCTCCTACAATGAGCAGTTCTTC. Translated, it gives CASSILGGISYNEQFF. The variable domain in full, with the rest retrieved from reference TRBV19 and TRBJ2-1, is DGGITQSPKYLFRKEGQNVTLSCEQNLNHDAMYWYRQDPGQGLRLIYYSQIVNDFQKGDIAEGYSVSREKKESFPLTVTSAQKNPTAFYLCASSILGGISYNEQFFGPGTRLTVL.

The chain is built from TRBV5-1 and TRBJ2-2, with D perhaps being TRBD1 or TRBD2 (5 bases each). With 4 bases removed from V and 3 bases from J, the gap between germline ends came to 16 bases. Germline assignment: CDR1 SGHRS and CDR2 YFSETQ. The CDR3 contains 16 residues. The CDR3 nucleotides are TGCGCCAGCAGCGTAACCGGGACGGTTCACACCGGGGAGCTGTTTTTT. Its translation is CASSVTGTVHTGELFF.

This clone has only a few counts. The rearrangement uses TRBV4-3 and TRBJ1-4; D unclear. The germline V gene has CDR1 LGHNA and CDR2 YSLEER. The ends were cut back, 3 bases at V and 0 bases at J, with 11 bases in the middle. This CDR3 comprises 16 residues. CDR3: CASSQWERTTNEKLFF. As DNA, the CDR3 is TGCGCCAGCAGCCAGTGGGAGAGGACAACTAATGAAAAACTGTTTTTT.

The chain combines TRBV28 with TRBJ2-5; TRBD1 is a possible D gene (6 bases). The CDR3 spans 16 residues. Germline CDR1 and CDR2: MDHEN and SYDVKM. V was pared by 6 bases and J by 3 bases, with 20 bases between. CDR3 loop: CASSSTLPTGKETQYF. Written as DNA, the CDR3 is TGTGCCAGCAGCTCCACCCTTCCGACAGGAAAAGAGACCCAGTACTTC.

The chain carries TRBV29-1 and TRBJ2-5; D remains ambiguous. The germline V gene has CDR1 SQVTM and CDR2 ANQGSEA. V lost 4 bases and J lost 5, with 2 bases in between. The CDR3 runs to 9 residues. The CDR3 here is CSVGETQYF. The CDR3 nucleotides read TGCAGCGTTGGGGAGACCCAGTACTTC.

This chain links TRBV5-5 with TRBJ2-3; a possible D gene is TRBD1 (5 bases). CDR1 is SGHKS and CDR2 is YYEKEE in the germline V gene (reference sequence). The CDR3 totals 13 residues. V shed 2 bases and J shed 1 base, with 5 bases lying between them. This CDR3 reads CASSLQGTDTQYF. Written as DNA, the CDR3 is TGTGCCAGCAGCTTACAGGGCACAGATACGCAGTATTTT. Variable domain in full (rest from reference TRBV5-5 and TRBJ2-3): DAGVTQSPTHLIKTRGQQVTLRCSPISGHKSVSWYQQVLGQGPQFIFQYYEKEERGRGNFPDRFSARQFPNYSSELNVNALLLGDSALYLCASSLQGTDTQYFGPGTRLTVL.

The table lists this clone with a count of one. This chain links TRBV10-1 with TRBJ2-7, with unresolved D. From germline, CDR1 is WNHNN and CDR2 SYGVQD (reference sequence). The CDR3 totals 15 residues. V lost 5 bases, J lost 3 bases, and 17 bases lay in between. The CDR3 bases are TGCGCCAGCAGTCAGGCTTCAACCGATATCTACGAGCAGTACTTC. Translated, it gives CASSQASTDIYEQYF.

This chain joins TRBV5-1 and TRBJ2-1; 10 bases align to TRBD2. The CDR3 runs to 15 residues. Germline V gene lookup returns CDR1 SGHRS and CDR2 YFSETQ. J gave up 4 bases and V 4 bases, and 5 bases lay outside the gene matches. CDR3 region: CASSTRTSGYNEQFF. For the CDR3, the DNA is TGCGCCAGCAGCACCCGGACTAGCGGTTACAATGAGCAGTTCTTC.

The chain couples TRBV19 to TRBJ1-5, with D perhaps TRBD1 (5 bases). The ends were cut back, 5 bases at V and 8 bases at J, with 10 bases in the middle. Germline V gives CDR1 LNHDA, CDR2 SQIVND (reference sequence). The CDR3 length is 12 residues. The CDR3 DNA follows: TGTGCCAGTAGTGCAGGGCACAAGCCCCAGCATTTT. Translation gives CASSAGHKPQHF.

V usage is TRBV19 and J usage is TRBJ1-2; perhaps TRBD1 as D (5 bases). V shed 8 bases and J shed 4 bases, with 23 bases lying between them. The CDR3 spans 16 residues. Germline CDR1 is LNHDA and CDR2 is SQIVND (reference sequence). The CDR3 sequence: CASRGPGLGAGYGYTF. The CDR3 coding sequence is TGTGCCAGTCGGGGCCCGGGGTTAGGGGCCGGCTATGGCTACACCTTC.

The V gene is TRBV30, the J gene TRBJ2-5, with TRBD2 identical over 8 bases. Trimming at V came to 5 bases and at J to 7 bases, leaving 12 bases not matched to a gene. The CDR3 runs to 14 residues. From germline, CDR1 is GTSNPN and CDR2 SVGIG (reference sequence). This CDR3 is CAWGPGLGGSTQYF. The CDR3, as DNA: TGTGCCTGGGGTCCGGGACTAGGAGGTTCGACCCAGTACTTC.

The gene calls are TRBV19 and TRBJ1-4; no definite D call. In germline, CDR1 is LNHDA, CDR2 SQIVND (reference sequence). The CDR3 totals 15 residues. V lost 1 base, J lost 1 base, and 7 bases lay in between. The CDR3: CASSIAPRTNEKLFF. The CDR3 DNA follows: TGTGCCAGTAGTATAGCCCCACGAACTAATGAAAAACTGTTTTTT.

The V and J genes are TRBV7-2 and TRBJ2-7; unclear D gene. Trimming stripped 3 bases from V and 7 bases from J, with 7 bases between. The CDR3 runs to 11 residues. Germline V lookup: CDR1 SGHTA, CDR2 FQGNSA. The CDR3 bases are TGTGCCAGCAGCTTGATCCGGGAGCAGTACTTC. Translation: CASSLIREQYF.

The rearrangement uses TRBV4-2 and TRBJ2-1; 12 bases match TRBD2. The germline CDR1 and CDR2 sequences are LGHNA and YNFKEQ. The CDR3 consists of 19 residues. The V and J ends lost 0 bases and 8 bases, in that order; junction bases with no gene match: 14. The CDR3, as DNA: TGTGCCAGCAGCCAAGATCGGGGCCCTAGCGGGAGGGCCTATGATGAGCAGTTCTTC. This gives the protein CASSQDRGPSGRAYDEQFF.

The chain uses TRBV5-3 and TRBJ2-5, with 7 bases fitting TRBD1. TRBV5-3 has ORF status, its function being uncertain. CDR3 size: 16 residues. V shed 2 bases and J 2 bases; nucleotides not matched to a gene: 9. This CDR3 is CARSFTGAWAQETQYF. The CDR3 nucleotides are TGTGCCAGAAGCTTCACAGGGGCCTGGGCGCAAGAGACCCAGTACTTC.